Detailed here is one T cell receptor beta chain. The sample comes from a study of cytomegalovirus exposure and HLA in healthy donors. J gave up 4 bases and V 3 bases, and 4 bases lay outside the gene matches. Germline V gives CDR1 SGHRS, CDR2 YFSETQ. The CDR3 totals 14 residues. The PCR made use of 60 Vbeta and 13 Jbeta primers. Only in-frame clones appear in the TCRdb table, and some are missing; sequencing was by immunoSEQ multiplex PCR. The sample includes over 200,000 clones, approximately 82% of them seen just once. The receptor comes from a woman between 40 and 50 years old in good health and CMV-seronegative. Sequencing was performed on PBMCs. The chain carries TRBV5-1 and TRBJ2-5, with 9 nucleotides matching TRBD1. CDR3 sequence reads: CASSYTGGVETQYF. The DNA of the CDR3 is TGCGCCAGCAGCTATACAGGGGGCGTAGAGACCCAGTACTTC.